These 28 T cell receptor beta chains share one sample of origin, sequenced in a study of T-cell reconstitution after alpha-beta-depleted transplantation in children. The TCRbeta library incorporated unique molecular identifiers. TCRdb called the PCR reads again in MiXCR, with one record for every CDR3 protein. The data hold about 200,000 distinct CDR3 sequences, with roughly 6% observed a single time. Sequenced here: PBMCs, sampled before TCRalphabeta/CD19-depleted stem cell transplant. Receptors originate from a girl less than two years old with combined immunodeficiency, due to receive a stem cell transplant.

This clonotype showed up many times. The chain joins TRBV20-1 to TRBJ2-3; 11 bases line up with TRBD2. The germline V gene has CDR1 DFQATT and CDR2 SNEGSKA (reference sequence). V dropped 3 bases and J dropped 2; count of bases not matched to a gene: 1. This CDR3 is built from 14 residues. In DNA, the CDR3 is TGCAGTGCTAGGGGACTAGCGGCCACAGATACGCAGTATTTT. Its translation: CSARGLAATDTQYF.

This clonotype was counted ten times or more. The CDR3 DNA reads as TGTGCCAGCAGTTTGTTTGAGACAGGGGACACAGATACGCAGTATTTT. Translating it yields CASSLFETGDTDTQYF. The rearrangement links TRBV28 to TRBJ2-3, with TRBD1 matching over 8 bases. Germline CDR1 is MDHEN and CDR2 is SYDVKM. The trim removed 3 bases at V and 2 bases at J, leaving 7 bases unmatched. The CDR3 covers 16 residues.

This clonotype was seen many times. The chain couples TRBV9 to TRBJ2-7, with no clear D. Per germline, CDR1 SGDLS and CDR2 YYNGEE. This CDR3 spans 14 amino acids. Trimming removed 0 bases at V and 4 bases at J, with 11 bases between. The CDR3 loop is CASSVASEGYEQYF. CDR3 in DNA: TGTGCCAGCAGCGTAGCCAGCGAAGGGTACGAGCAGTACTTC.

This clonotype was counted at least ten times. The chain employs TRBV6-1 and TRBJ2-2, with D perhaps matching TRBD2 (5 bases). Germline V gene sequence: CDR1 MNHNS, CDR2 SASEGT. The CDR3 spans 15 residues. V was clipped by 4 bases and J by 6 bases, with 15 bases between them. Here the CDR3 DNA reads TGTGCCAGCAGTGCAGCATTGTCCGGGGCCGGGGAGCTGTTTTTT. This gives the protein CASSAALSGAGELFF.

This clonotype was seen at least ten times. The chain recombines TRBV13 with TRBJ1-2; 7 bases agree with TRBD1. From germline, CDR1 is PRHDT and CDR2 FYEKMQ (reference sequence). V shed 3 bases, J shed 2 bases, and the junction held 6 bases outside the gene matches. The CDR3 totals 15 residues. The DNA of the CDR3 is TGTGCCAGCAGCTTCAAAGAGACAGGGAACTATGGCTACACCTTC. As protein: CASSFKETGNYGYTF. Drawing the rest from reference TRBV13 and TRBJ1-2, the complete variable domain is AAGVIQSPRHLIKEKRETATLKCYPIPRHDTVYWYQQGPGQDPQFLISFYEKMQSDKGSIPDRFSAQQFSDYHSELNMSSLELGDSALYFCASSFKETGNYGYTFGSGTRLTVV.

Many counts were recorded for this clonotype. The rearrangement uses TRBV20-1 and TRBJ2-3; D is ambiguous. The CDR3 spans 11 residues. Deletions cut 5 bases from V and 10 bases from J, with 13 bases between. CDR1 DFQATT and CDR2 SNEGSKA come from the germline V gene (reference sequence). This CDR3 reads CSARESSPQYF. In DNA form, the CDR3 reads TGCAGTGCTCGCGAAAGTAGTCCGCAGTATTTT.

This clonotype was recorded a few times. This chain joins TRBV19 and TRBJ2-1; TRBD2 is a possible D gene (5 bases). V shed 4 bases and J shed 4 bases, with 23 bases lying between them. The germline V gene has CDR1 LNHDA and CDR2 SQIVND (reference sequence). CDR3 length equals 18 residues. The CDR3 region is CASSTYHRGLAVYNEQFF. Here the CDR3 DNA reads TGTGCCAGTAGTACTTACCACCGAGGACTGGCAGTTTACAATGAGCAGTTCTTC.

The chain uses TRBV20-1 and TRBJ2-7; D is tentatively TRBD1 or TRBD2 (5 bases each). With 6 bases removed from V and 2 bases from J, the gap between germline ends came to 14 bases. The CDR3 is 13 amino acids. CDR1 DFQATT and CDR2 SNEGSKA come from the germline V gene (reference sequence). CDR3 sequence: CSAMGRDAYEQYF. The CDR3 DNA sequence: TGCAGTGCCATGGGACGAGACGCCTACGAGCAGTACTTC.

Many counts were recorded for this clonotype. The gene calls are TRBV5-1 and TRBJ2-1; 9 bases are a match to TRBD1. The CDR3 runs 15 residues. Trimming removed 4 bases from V and 4 bases from J; junction bases left unmatched: 6. Germline V gives CDR1 SGHRS, CDR2 YFSETQ. This CDR3 is CASSTGQGVYNEQFF. The CDR3 DNA reads as TGCGCCAGCAGCACGGGACAGGGAGTATACAATGAGCAGTTCTTC.

This clonotype was seen many times. V is TRBV12-3 or TRBV12-4 and J is TRBJ2-1; 7 positions match TRBD1. The J segment lost 6 bases and the V segment lost 4 bases, leaving 0 bases of the junction unmatched. CDR3 size: 12 residues. CDR3 sequence reads: CASSWTGNEQFF. DNA of the CDR3: TGTGCCAGCAGTTGGACAGGCAATGAGCAGTTCTTC.

This clonotype has a count of ten or more. The J gene is TRBJ1-1, the V gene TRBV27; perhaps TRBD1 as D (5 bases). Trimming removed 6 bases from V and 1 base from J, with 9 bases in between. The CDR3 loop spans 13 amino acids. The germline V gene has CDR1 MNHEY and CDR2 SMNVEV (reference sequence). CDR3 in amino acids: CASRKTGNTEAFF. DNA for the CDR3: TGTGCCAGCAGAAAAACAGGGAACACTGAAGCTTTCTTT.

This clonotype was detected many times. The rearrangement links TRBV5-4 to TRBJ2-7; 10 bases line up with TRBD1. In germline, CDR1 is SGHNT, CDR2 YYREEE (reference sequence). CDR3 length: 13 residues. The trim removed 3 bases at V and 5 bases at J, leaving 2 bases unmatched. The CDR3: CASSWDRGHEQYF. The CDR3 DNA follows: TGTGCCAGCAGCTGGGACAGGGGCCACGAGCAGTACTTC.

Comment on this clonotype: A much larger clone lies one base from this, so it may be a read error. The rearrangement joins TRBV20-1 to TRBJ2-7; 10 bases agree with TRBD2. This CDR3 contains 16 residues. CDR1 is DFQATT, CDR2 SNEGSKA, per germline (reference sequence). The CDR3 sequence is CCASSYLAGVSYEQYF. In DNA form, the CDR3 reads TGCTGTGCTTCTTCCTATCTAGCGGGGGTATCCTACGAGCAGTACTTC.

This clonotype was counted ten times or more. The chain is built from TRBV7-9 and TRBJ2-5; D unresolved. Germline V gene sequence: CDR1 SEHNR, CDR2 FQNEAQ (reference sequence). CDR3 length: 14 amino acids. V lost 5 bases and J 1 base, leaving 11 bases between the germline ends. CDR3 amino acids: CASSDLQAQETQYF. As DNA, the CDR3 is TGTGCCAGCAGCGACTTGCAGGCCCAAGAGACCCAGTACTTC.

This clonotype has a count of ten or more. The chain recombines TRBV7-9 with TRBJ2-3, with 10 bases matching TRBD2. This CDR3 comprises 16 residues. V dropped 6 bases and J dropped 2; count of bases not matched to a gene: 8. CDR1 is SEHNR and CDR2 is FQNEAQ in the germline V gene (reference sequence). CDR3 residues: CASRYSGGPHTDTQYF. Written as DNA, the CDR3 is TGTGCCAGCAGATATAGCGGGGGGCCGCACACAGATACGCAGTATTTT.

This clonotype has at least ten counts. The chain couples TRBV28 to TRBJ2-3, with unresolved D. Trimming took off 5 bases at V and 6 bases at J, with 21 bases between the two ends. There are 16 residues in the CDR3. Germline loops: CDR1 MDHEN, CDR2 SYDVKM. CDR3 sequence: CASSPPQSIDIDTQYF. CDR3 sequence (DNA): TGTGCCAGCAGTCCCCCTCAGAGTATTGACATTGATACGCAGTATTTT.

This clonotype came up many times. The chain employs TRBV7-2 and TRBJ2-7, with 9 bases identical to TRBD2. The CDR3 has 17 residues. Germline loops: CDR1 SGHTA, CDR2 FQGNSA. The V gene end was trimmed by 2 bases and the J gene end by 7 bases; junction bases not matched to a gene: 15. The CDR3 loop is CASSLPNVAGAAKEQYF. In DNA, the CDR3 is TGTGCCAGCAGCTTACCAAACGTAGCGGGAGCAGCTAAGGAGCAGTACTTC.

The table lists this clonotype with many counts. The rearrangement uses TRBV28 and TRBJ2-1; TRBD1 might be the D (5 bases). The germline V and J ends were trimmed by 4 bases and 15 bases, with 22 bases remaining between them. The CDR3 is 14 amino acids. Per germline, CDR1 MDHEN and CDR2 SYDVKM. The CDR3 nucleotides read TGTGCCAGCAGTTCCCCTTGGGCAGGGTTTTGGGGGTTCTTC. This encodes CASSSPWAGFWGFF.

This clonotype was recorded a few times. V and J are TRBV6-2 or TRBV6-3 and TRBJ2-1; D call uncertain. Germline V gives CDR1 MNHEY, CDR2 SVGEGT. The germline V and J ends were trimmed by 0 bases and 7 bases, with 13 bases remaining between them. The CDR3 loop spans 15 amino acids. The CDR3 spells CASSYSLSSWNEQFF. The CDR3 nucleotides are TGTGCCAGCAGTTACTCCCTGAGCTCATGGAATGAGCAGTTCTTC.

Concerning this clonotype: As the CDR3 is not closed by the conserved phenylalanine or tryptophan, this likely results from a read error. This chain uses TRBV4-1 with TRBJ2-1; D is perhaps TRBD1 or TRBD2 (6 bases each). The V gene lost 1 base and the J gene lost 8 bases, with 15 bases spanning the gap. The germline V gene has CDR1 MGHRA and CDR2 YSYEKL. The CDR3 is 15 amino acids. The CDR3 nucleotides read TGCGCCAGCAGCCAAGTGGGGGCGCGGGGAGATGAGCAGTTCTGC. This sequence encodes CASSQVGARGDEQFC.

This clonotype was found many times. The rearrangement uses TRBV24-1 and TRBJ2-2; 10 positions match TRBD2. J gave up 6 bases and V 2 bases, and 5 bases lay outside the gene matches. The CDR3 has 16 residues. Germline CDR1 and CDR2: KGHDR and SFDVKD. DNA of the CDR3: TGTGCCACCAGTGATTCACTAGCGGGACTATCCGGGGAGCTGTTTTTT. Encoded protein: CATSDSLAGLSGELFF.

In this sample, this clonotype turned up many times. This chain connects TRBV29-1 to TRBJ1-4; D uncertain. V was cut by 1 base and J by 5 bases, with 8 bases left in between. Germline CDR1 SQVTM, CDR2 ANQGSEA. The CDR3 covers 13 residues. CDR3 in DNA: TGCAGCGTTGAAGGGTATGACAATGAAAAACTGTTTTTT. This sequence encodes CSVEGYDNEKLFF. Full variable domain (remainder filled in from reference TRBV29-1 and TRBJ1-4): SAVISQKPSRDICQRGTSLTIQCQVDSQVTMMFWYRQQPGQSLTLIATANQGSEATYESGFVIDKFPISRPNLTFSTLTVSNMSPEDSSIYLCSVEGYDNEKLFFGSGTQLSVL.

This clonotype was counted many times. V and J are TRBV2 and TRBJ2-7, with TRBD2 matching over 10 bases. The CDR3 runs to 14 residues. Trimming cost V 7 bases and J 5 bases; bases outside gene matches: 8. Germline values: CDR1 SNHLY, CDR2 FYNNEI. The CDR3 is CASNDLAGVDEQYF. CDR3 DNA: TGTGCCAGCAACGATCTAGCGGGAGTGGACGAGCAGTACTTC.

This clonotype was detected ten times or more. The V and J genes are TRBV29-1 and TRBJ1-1, with D possibly being TRBD1 (5 bases). The ends were cut back, 7 bases at V and 2 bases at J, with 11 bases in the middle. The germline V gene encodes CDR1 SQVTM and CDR2 ANQGSEA. The CDR3 runs to 12 residues. The DNA of the CDR3 is TGCAGCGCCCCAGGGAGAAACACTGAAGCTTTCTTT. It encodes CSAPGRNTEAFF.

This clonotype was picked up many times. The chain has TRBV29-1 and TRBJ2-7, with 12 bases aligning to TRBD2. Germline V gives CDR1 SQVTM, CDR2 ANQGSEA. J lost 3 bases, V lost 2 bases, and 5 bases had no gene match. The CDR3 covers 15 residues. CDR3 sequence reads: CSVELAGGPNYEQYF. CDR3 bases: TGCAGCGTTGAACTAGCGGGAGGGCCGAACTACGAGCAGTACTTC.

The sample holds many counts of this clonotype. The chain couples TRBV7-9 to TRBJ2-7, with a possible D match to TRBD2 (6 bases). Germline assignment: CDR1 SEHNR and CDR2 FQNEAQ (reference sequence). Trimming stripped 0 bases from V and 6 bases from J, with 9 bases between. The CDR3 runs 13 residues. CDR3 sequence: CASSLALGGEQYF. CDR3 bases: TGTGCCAGCAGCTTAGCCCTCGGGGGCGAGCAGTACTTC.

This clonotype was seen many times. This chain uses TRBV20-1 with TRBJ2-7; 7 bases map to TRBD2. Trimming at V came to 3 bases and at J to 3 bases, leaving 8 bases not matched to a gene. The CDR3 runs 14 residues. CDR1 is DFQATT, CDR2 SNEGSKA, per germline (reference sequence). Here the CDR3 reads CSASLHLAGYEQYF. Here the CDR3 DNA reads TGCAGTGCTAGTCTCCATTTAGCGGGCTACGAGCAGTACTTC.

This chain joins TRBV11-2 and TRBJ2-2; 7 nucleotides align to TRBD1. V lost 5 bases to trimming and J lost 1 base; unmatched junction nucleotides: 13. The CDR3 extends over 18 amino acids. CDR1 is SGHAT and CDR2 is FQNNGV in the germline V gene. CDR3 nucleotides: TGTGCCAGCAGCCCAAGCCGGGACAGAATGGAGAACACCGGGGAGCTGTTTTTT. Residues: CASSPSRDRMENTGELFF.